Here is one T cell receptor (beta chain) with its context. Preparation of the TCRbeta library was carried out with unique molecular identifiers. MiXCR, run by TCRdb on the PCR reads, gives a single entry per CDR3 protein. The sample carries about 350,000 distinct CDR3 sequences, 13% recorded once. This sample was taken from a study of T-cell reconstitution after alpha-beta-depleted transplantation in children. Source: PBMCs, taken from the stem cell graft. This TCR was recovered from a human donor who donated a stem cell graft to a child with Fanconi anemia.

CDR3 nucleotides: TGTGCCAGCAGCTTTTTGACAGGGACTAATGAAAAACTGTTTTTT. Encoded protein: CASSFLTGTNEKLFF. J is TRBJ1-4 and V is TRBV5-5, with TRBD1 matching 7 bases. In germline, CDR1 is SGHKS, CDR2 YYEKEE (reference sequence). V dropped 2 bases and J dropped 2; count of bases not matched to a gene: 3. The CDR3 consists of 15 residues. Looking up the rest from reference TRBV5-5 and TRBJ1-4 gives the full variable domain: DAGVTQSPTHLIKTRGQQVTLRCSPISGHKSVSWYQQVLGQGPQFIFQYYEKEERGRGNFPDRFSARQFPNYSSELNVNALLLGDSALYLCASSFLTGTNEKLFFGSGTQLSVL.